This T cell receptor (beta chain) was obtained from a study of T cells in localized non-small cell lung cancer. V lost 1 base, J lost 6 bases, and 7 bases stayed unmatched. This CDR3 is built from 15 residues. Germline values: CDR1 GTSNPN, CDR2 SVGIG (reference sequence). Overall study findings and caveats: Sequencing, confined to only one tumor region, leaves heterogeneity possible. Overall survival was longer when the density of T cells in the blood was higher. Across samples, adjacent lung featured a median roughly 50 of the top 100 tumor clones. It was uninvolved adjacent lung that showed the highest T cell clonality, exceeding tumor.

Data came from immunoSEQ multiplex PCR; TCRdb stores just in-frame clones and leaves some out. Found here are 4,400 or so clones, approximately 35% of them singletons; the top ten hold over 9%. Of note for this clone: Its specificity is not known.

This rearrangement joins TRBV30 to TRBJ2-3; the match to TRBD1 covers 10 bases. The receptor's source is a male donor older than 55 with stage III lung adenocarcinoma. The material was lung tumor tissue, obtained before any cancer treatment. As DNA, the CDR3 is TGTGCCTGGAGTGGGACAGGGGGAGTAGTGGATACGCAGTATTTT. Translated: CAWSGTGGVVDTQYF.